The 8 T cell receptor beta chains below come from one sample, sequenced in a study of T cell responses to AZD1222 COVID-19 vaccine. Measured with immunoSEQ multiplex PCR; TCRdb has only the in-frame clones, and not every one. The sample holds 55,000 to 75,000 clones, approximately 85% seen once. Specimen: peripheral blood, collected on day 0 of MenACWY control vaccination. Source of these receptors: an adult in good health.

The chain is built from TRBV6-1 and TRBJ2-3; D is possibly TRBD1 (5 bases). This CDR3 comprises 16 residues. V lost 0 bases, J lost 3 bases, and 13 bases lay in between. Germline V gene data show CDR1 as MNHNS and CDR2 as SASEGT. For the CDR3, the DNA is TGTGCCAGCAGTGAAGCGTTCCATCCAGGGACAGATACGCAGTATTTT. Translating gives CASSEAFHPGTDTQYF.

The chain couples TRBV6-2 or TRBV6-3 to TRBJ2-1; perhaps TRBD2 as D (5 bases). Germline loops: CDR1 MNHEY, CDR2 SVGEGT. Trimming left V 4 bases short and J 0 bases short, with 7 bases between. The CDR3 covers 14 residues. The CDR3 loop reads CASSSGSSYNEQFF. CDR3 nucleotides: TGTGCCAGCAGTTCGGGGAGCTCCTACAATGAGCAGTTCTTC.

The chain recombines TRBV7-8 with TRBJ2-3, with D maybe TRBD1 (5 bases). The CDR3 has 13 residues. Trimming removed 8 bases from V and 2 bases from J, with 11 bases in between. The germline V gene encodes CDR1 SGHVS and CDR2 FQNEAQ. The CDR3 loop is CASSQGITDTQYF. Here the CDR3 DNA reads TGTGCCAGCTCTCAGGGAATCACAGATACGCAGTATTTT.

The chain uses TRBV5-6 and TRBJ1-4; maybe TRBD1 (5 bases). The germline CDR1 and CDR2 sequences are SGHDT and YYEEEE. The CDR3 is made up of 13 amino acids. V lost 4 bases, J lost 4 bases, and 8 bases lay in between. Written as DNA, the CDR3 is TGTGCCAGCAGCCGAAGGGGTAATGAAAAACTGTTTTTT. Protein: CASSRRGNEKLFF.

A single count supports this clone. V is TRBV11-2 and J is TRBJ1-6; a possible D gene is TRBD1 (6 bases). V gave up 4 bases and J gave up 7 bases, with 17 bases separating them. The CDR3 loop spans 16 amino acids. Germline CDR1 and CDR2: SGHAT and FQNNGV. This chain's CDR3 is CASSSGGDRYNSPLHF. As DNA, the CDR3 is TGTGCCAGCAGCTCGGGGGGAGACAGGTACAATTCACCCCTCCACTTT.

The chain links TRBV28 to TRBJ1-5, with a tentative D call TRBD1 (6 bases). Germline CDR1 and CDR2: MDHEN and SYDVKM. The V and J ends lost 5 bases and 3 bases respectively, with 11 bases between them. The CDR3 sequence is 14 residues long. CDR3 protein: CASSRTAFNQPQHF. CDR3 nucleotides: TGTGCCAGCAGTCGGACAGCTTTCAATCAGCCCCAGCATTTT. Drawing the rest from reference TRBV28 and TRBJ1-5, the complete variable domain is DVKVTQSSRYLVKRTGEKVFLECVQDMDHENMFWYRQDPGLGLRLIYFSYDVKMKEKGDIPEGYSVSREKKERFSLILESASTNQTSMYLCASSRTAFNQPQHFGDGTRLSIL.

This chain joins TRBV19 and TRBJ1-5; TRBD1 agrees at 7 bases. Germline V lookup: CDR1 LNHDA, CDR2 SQIVND (reference sequence). V gave up 6 bases and J gave up 0 bases; unmatched junction bases: 5. The CDR3 length is 15 residues. CDR3 sequence reads: CASRRTGFSNQPQHF. CDR3 DNA: TGTGCCAGTAGGCGGACAGGATTTAGCAATCAGCCCCAGCATTTT.

This chain connects TRBV6-5 to TRBJ2-1; 11 nucleotides align to TRBD1. The CDR3 extends over 15 amino acids. Germline CDR1 MNHEY, CDR2 SVGAGI. Trimming removed 2 bases from V and 8 bases from J; junction bases left unmatched: 5. The CDR3, as DNA: TGTGCCAGCAGTTACCGGGACAGGGGGATGGATGAGCAGTTCTTC. Encoded protein: CASSYRDRGMDEQFF.